This TCR beta chain was sequenced for a study of OX40 agonist ivuxolimab in advanced cancers. Only in-frame clones appear in the TCRdb table, and some are missing; sequencing was by immunoSEQ multiplex PCR. The sample yields tens of thousands of clones, about 88% seen once. This clone was observed a single time. Germline assignment: CDR1 MNHEY and CDR2 SVGAGI. This CDR3 spans 12 amino acids. The V gene lost 0 bases and the J gene lost 6 bases, with 4 bases spanning the gap. Sequencing was performed on CD4+ or CD8+ T cells sorted from blood, taken in a trial of the OX40 agonist ivuxolimab. This chain links TRBV6-5 with TRBJ2-3; D gene unclear. The sequence derives from an adult with an advanced solid tumor such as melanoma, head and neck, liver or kidney cancer. The CDR3 DNA follows: TGTGCCAGCAGTTACTCAAGGGATACGCAGTATTTT. It codes for CASSYSRDTQYF.